What follows is one T cell receptor beta chain and its context. No cognate antigen has been identified for it. A junction end diverges from the germline sequence, so it may reflect a read error. This specimen's time point label, per the study, means: after neoadjuvant nivolumab, at surgical resection. None of the patients had received prior systemic or radiation treatment, and all were newly diagnosed with stage II-IVA oral cavity squamous cell carcinoma. The cohort consisted of patients with HPV-negative, locally advanced oral cavity squamous cell carcinoma. Samples were obtained from a longitudinal correlative study of a single-arm phase II trial of neoadjuvant nivolumab in oral cavity squamous cell carcinoma. Genomic DNA-based TCRbeta sequencing was performed on subject-matched pre- and post-treatment PBMCs and tumors from three responders and three non-responders. For tumor tissue, genomic DNA extraction relied on the Maxwell RSC DNA from Tissue kit.

The data originate from a study of neoadjuvant anti-PD-1 for oral cavity cancer (dated by TCRdb to the early 2020s). In terms of the full investigation: Before curative-intent surgical resection, most patients were given three to four biweekly doses of nivolumab at 3 mg/kg. A fourth nivolumab dose was given around day 43 to patients without progression, and definitive surgical resection was performed in those patients on days 50-56. Patients with complete response, partial response or stable disease by RECIST 1.1 were defined as responders, whereas patients with progression were defined as non-responders. The parent correlative cohort included some twelve patients, with an approximately 32% response rate. Results and caveats for the whole study, not just this receptor: Greater tumor shrinkage was correlated with larger post-treatment sizes of preexisting intratumoral clones, suggesting that expansion of preexisting clones contributed to response. A higher pretreatment blood Treg/Th17 ratio correlated with both higher pretreatment blood TCRbeta clonality and lower post-treatment tumor TCRbeta clonality. The TCR analyses had only three patients in each response group, and the authors called for validation in larger cohorts.

There are 14 amino acids in the CDR3, from cysteine to phenylalanine inclusive. The DNA shown is the 42-base CDR3, in frame from base 1. The CDR1 and CDR2 encoded by the germline V gene are SGHTA and FQGNSA. For survey sequencing, tumor libraries mostly used roughly 4.8 ug of input genomic DNA, with two replicates for each sample. Following the manufacturer's instructions, the team built TCRbeta libraries using the immunoSEQ hsTCRbeta kit. The finished libraries were brought together in one pool at around 3.1 nM, which was then read using an Illumina NovaSeq 6000 S4 flow cell. The paper's processing steps were these. The immunoSEQ Analyzer handled quality control and preprocessing of the raw data. The analysis was limited to productive rearrangements, and each clonotype was defined by a unique CDR3 amino acid sequence. Repertoire clonality was estimated as the Gini-Simpson index, which was computed with the R package tcR. Student's t test was used to compare Gini indices, while Pearson correlation assessed associations with tumor size change. TCRdb retrieved this table from immuneACCESS and kept in-frame rearrangements only. Not all clones are present; in checked studies, unresolved V genes account for under half, and no reason is known for the remainder. Clone size and V and J calls were adopted from that table, with D and trimming inferred from the DNA. Across this sample there are around 24,000 clones, with roughly a quarter seen only once. Approximately 16% of the sample lies in the top ten.

Sample: tumor tissue, taken after nivolumab (anti-PD-1) treatment. The chain uses TRBV7-2 and TRBJ2-5; 9 central nucleotides agree with TRBD2. This clonotype originated in a person between 40 and 85 years old with oral cavity squamous cell carcinoma. The CDR3 amino acid sequence is: CASSVAGVLQTQYF. Here is the DNA: TGTGCCAGCAGCGTAGCGGGAGTATTGCAGACCCAGTACTTC.